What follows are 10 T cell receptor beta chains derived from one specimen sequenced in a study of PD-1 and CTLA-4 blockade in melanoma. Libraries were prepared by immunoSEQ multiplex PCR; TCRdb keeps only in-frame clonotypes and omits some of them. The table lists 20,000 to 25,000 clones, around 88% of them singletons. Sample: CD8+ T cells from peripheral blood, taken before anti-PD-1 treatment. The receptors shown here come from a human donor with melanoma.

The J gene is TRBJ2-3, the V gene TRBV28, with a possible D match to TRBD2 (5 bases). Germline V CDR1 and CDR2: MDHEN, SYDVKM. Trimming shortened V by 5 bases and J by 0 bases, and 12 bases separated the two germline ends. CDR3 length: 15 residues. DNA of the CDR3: TGTGCCAGCAGTCCGGACTTCCTAAGCACAGATACGCAGTATTTT. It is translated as CASSPDFLSTDTQYF. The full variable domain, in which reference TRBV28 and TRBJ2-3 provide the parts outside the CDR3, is DVKVTQSSRYLVKRTGEKVFLECVQDMDHENMFWYRQDPGLGLRLIYFSYDVKMKEKGDIPEGYSVSREKKERFSLILESASTNQTSMYLCASSPDFLSTDTQYFGPGTRLTVL.

This chain's CDR3 is CASSEGWGGVLFDEQFF. The CDR3, as DNA: TGTGCCAGCAGTGAAGGTTGGGGCGGGGTCCTTTTCGACGAGCAGTTCTTC. The chain uses TRBV6-1 and TRBJ2-1, with D possibly matching TRBD2 (6 bases). CDR1 is MNHNS and CDR2 is SASEGT in the germline V gene. Trimming took 1 base from V and 10 from J, leaving 23 bases between them. The CDR3 sequence is 17 residues long.

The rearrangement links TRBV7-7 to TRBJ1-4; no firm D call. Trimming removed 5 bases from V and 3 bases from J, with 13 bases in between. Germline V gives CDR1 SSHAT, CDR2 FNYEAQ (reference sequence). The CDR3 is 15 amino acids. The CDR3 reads CASSPGRNPNEKLFF. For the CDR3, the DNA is TGTGCCAGCAGCCCCGGACGGAACCCTAATGAAAAACTGTTTTTT.

In nucleotides, the CDR3 is TGTGCCAGCAGCTCGACCCTGGTGGTGGGCTATGGCTACACCTTC. Residues: CASSSTLVVGYGYTF. The chain combines TRBV13 with TRBJ1-2; D unclear. This CDR3 spans 15 amino acids. The germline V gene encodes CDR1 PRHDT and CDR2 FYEKMQ (reference sequence). V was clipped by 4 bases and J by 4 bases, with 16 bases between them.

The CDR3 region is CAWTLLGQEAGEAFF. DNA of the CDR3: TGTGCCTGGACCTTACTGGGACAGGAAGCAGGTGAAGCTTTCTTT. The rearrangement links TRBV30 to TRBJ1-1; 8 nucleotides match TRBD1. The CDR3 spans 15 residues. The V gene's germline CDR1 is GTSNPN and CDR2 SVGIG (reference sequence). Trimming removed 4 bases from V and 7 bases from J; junction bases left unmatched: 14.

CDR3 nucleotides: TGCGCCAGCAGCTCCCGGGACAGGGGCACTGAAGCTTTCTTT. This translates into CASSSRDRGTEAFF. This chain joins TRBV4-1 and TRBJ1-1; 10 bases are shared with TRBD1. CDR1 MGHRA and CDR2 YSYEKL come from the germline V gene. The CDR3 is made up of 14 amino acids. With 5 bases clipped from V and 4 bases from J, the junction kept 4 bases outside the gene matches.

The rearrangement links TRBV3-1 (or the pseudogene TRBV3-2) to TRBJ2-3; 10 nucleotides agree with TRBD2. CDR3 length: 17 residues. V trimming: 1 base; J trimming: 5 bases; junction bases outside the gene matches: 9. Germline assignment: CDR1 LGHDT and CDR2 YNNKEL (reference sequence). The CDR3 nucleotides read TGTGCCAGCAGCCAAGGGGCTAGCGGGGGAGCTATAGATACGCAGTATTTT. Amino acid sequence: CASSQGASGGAIDTQYF.

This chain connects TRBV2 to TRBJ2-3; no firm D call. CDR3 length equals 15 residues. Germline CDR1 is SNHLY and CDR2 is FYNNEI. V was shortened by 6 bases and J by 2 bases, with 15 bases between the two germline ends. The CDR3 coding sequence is TGTGCCAGCAGGACCGTATGGCGACCCACAGATACGCAGTATTTT. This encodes CASRTVWRPTDTQYF.

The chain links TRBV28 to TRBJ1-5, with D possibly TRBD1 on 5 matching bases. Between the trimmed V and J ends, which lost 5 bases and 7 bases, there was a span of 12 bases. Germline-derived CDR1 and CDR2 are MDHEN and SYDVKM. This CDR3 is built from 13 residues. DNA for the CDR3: TGTGCCAGCAGTAGAGTCGGGGGACAGCCCCAGCATTTT. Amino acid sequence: CASSRVGGQPQHF.

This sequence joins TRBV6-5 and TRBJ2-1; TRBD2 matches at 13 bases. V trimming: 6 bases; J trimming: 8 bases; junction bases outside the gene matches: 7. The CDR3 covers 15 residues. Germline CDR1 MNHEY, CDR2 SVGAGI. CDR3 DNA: TGTGCCAGCAGATTAGGGACTAGCGGGGTCGATGAGCAGTTCTTC. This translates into CASRLGTSGVDEQFF.